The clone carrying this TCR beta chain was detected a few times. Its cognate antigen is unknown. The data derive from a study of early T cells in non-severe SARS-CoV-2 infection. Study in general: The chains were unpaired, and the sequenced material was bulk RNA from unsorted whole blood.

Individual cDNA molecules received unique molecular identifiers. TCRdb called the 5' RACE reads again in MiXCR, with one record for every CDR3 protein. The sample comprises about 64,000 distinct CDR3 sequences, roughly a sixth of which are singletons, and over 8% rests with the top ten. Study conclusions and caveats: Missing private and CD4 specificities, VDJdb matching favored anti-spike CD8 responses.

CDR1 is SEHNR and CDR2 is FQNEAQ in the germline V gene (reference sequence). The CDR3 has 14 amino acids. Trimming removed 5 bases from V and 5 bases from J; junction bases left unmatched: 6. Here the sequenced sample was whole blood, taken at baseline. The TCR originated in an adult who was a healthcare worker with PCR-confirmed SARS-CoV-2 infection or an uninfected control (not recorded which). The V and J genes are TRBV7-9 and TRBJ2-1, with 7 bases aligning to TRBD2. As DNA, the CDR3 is TGTGCCAGCAGCGACAGCGGGGTTAACAATGAGCAGTTCTTC. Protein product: CASSDSGVNNEQFF.